This paragraph covers one T cell receptor (beta chain) sequence. This sample was included in a study of blood T cell repertoires in COVID-19. Trimming shortened V by 3 bases and J by 0 bases, and 6 bases separated the two germline ends. The CDR3 consists of 14 residues. Germline V gene lookup returns CDR1 MNHEY and CDR2 SMNVEV (reference sequence). In the study's own analysis: From reference gene primer amplification, estimates of nucleated cell counts were derived. Sequenced by immunoSEQ multiplex PCR; TCRdb stores in-frame clones only, minus some. Clone size and V and J calls were adopted from that table, with D and trimming inferred from the DNA. The sample yields 90,000 to 140,000 clones, 65% to 90% seen once.

Sequenced material: peripheral blood. The chain links TRBV27 to TRBJ1-3, with D perhaps matching TRBD1 (5 bases). This receptor was obtained from a man aged 45 to 65 with acute or convalescent COVID-19. The CDR3 here is CASSFRGSGNTIYF. CDR3 sequence (DNA): TGTGCCAGCAGTTTTAGGGGCTCTGGAAACACCATATATTTT.